The 30 T cell receptor beta chains given below trace back to one sample, sequenced in a study of neoadjuvant anti-PD-1 for oral cavity cancer. Assay used: immunoSEQ multiplex PCR; TCRdb lists only in-frame clones, some missing. Counted here are about 7,000 clones, less than 80% occurring once; the ten biggest clones make up about 3%. Sequencing was performed on PBMCs, taken before nivolumab (anti-PD-1) treatment. These receptors all come from a person between 35 and 79 years old with oral cavity squamous cell carcinoma.

The gene calls are TRBV28 and TRBJ1-2; 8 bases align to TRBD1. Germline V gene lookup returns CDR1 MDHEN and CDR2 SYDVKM. J lost 7 bases, V lost 4 bases, and 11 bases had no gene match. This CDR3 comprises 15 residues. Here the CDR3 reads CASSYGGRGRGGYTF. CDR3 nucleotides: TGTGCCAGCAGTTATGGGGGCAGGGGGCGAGGTGGCTACACCTTC.

The chain recombines TRBV9 with TRBJ1-5; D gene uncertain. Germline V gene data show CDR1 as SGDLS and CDR2 as YYNGEE. This CDR3 has 14 amino acids. Trimming left V 0 bases short and J 0 bases short, with 4 bases between. This CDR3 reads CASSVGDSNQPQHF. The CDR3 DNA follows: TGTGCCAGCAGCGTAGGGGATAGCAATCAGCCCCAGCATTTT.

The V and J genes are TRBV7-2 and TRBJ2-2; the D gene is possibly TRBD1 (6 bases). Germline V CDR1 and CDR2: SGHTA, FQGNSA. Trimming stripped 6 bases from V and 0 bases from J, with 14 bases between. The CDR3 consists of 16 residues. The DNA for the CDR3 is TGTGCCAGCAGGGTTGGGACAAAACCGAACACCGGGGAGCTGTTTTTT. This gives the protein CASRVGTKPNTGELFF.

This chain links TRBV6-4 with TRBJ1-2; D call uncertain. Germline loops: CDR1 MRHNA, CDR2 SNTAGT. Trimming removed 0 bases from V and 4 bases from J, with 15 bases in between. This CDR3 region has 16 residues. The CDR3 spells CASSDSNEIGVYGYTF. In DNA, the CDR3 is TGTGCCAGCAGTGACTCGAATGAGATCGGGGTCTATGGCTACACCTTC.

This clone has more than one count but fewer than ten. V usage is TRBV5-4 and J usage is TRBJ1-2; 7 bases align to TRBD1. The CDR3 contains 14 residues. Trimming at V came to 0 bases and at J to 2 bases, leaving 1 base not matched to a gene. Germline CDR1 and CDR2: SGHNT and YYREEE (reference sequence). CDR3 nucleotide sequence: TGTGCCAGCAGCTTGGAGACAGGGAACTATGGCTACACCTTC. It codes for CASSLETGNYGYTF.

This chain connects TRBV7-8 to TRBJ1-5; D is undetermined. This CDR3 is built from 15 residues. CDR1 and CDR2 (germline): SGHVS, FQNEAQ. Trimming left V 2 bases short and J 3 bases short, with 11 bases between. CDR3 in DNA: TGTGCCAGCAGCTTAACCCGGGCCTACAATCAGCCCCAGCATTTT. It translates to CASSLTRAYNQPQHF.

This sequence joins TRBV5-1 and TRBJ1-2; the match to TRBD1 covers 7 bases. CDR3 length: 16 residues. Germline CDR1 reads SGHRS; CDR2 reads YFSETQ. J gave up 1 base and V 0 bases, and 6 bases lay outside the gene matches. The CDR3 spells CASSLGGGNLNYGYTF. In DNA, the CDR3 is TGCGCCAGCAGCTTGGGAGGGGGCAACCTTAACTATGGCTACACCTTC.

The chain links TRBV29-1 to TRBJ2-1; 13 nucleotides agree with TRBD2. Germline CDR1 SQVTM, CDR2 ANQGSEA. The CDR3 is made up of 14 amino acids. The V gene end was trimmed by 4 bases and the J gene end by 10 bases; junction bases not matched to a gene: 7. CDR3 loop: CSVVLAGGPSEQFF. The DNA of the CDR3 is TGCAGCGTTGTACTAGCGGGGGGGCCGTCGGAGCAGTTCTTC.

V is TRBV7-6 and J is TRBJ2-1; 11 bases are a match to TRBD2. Germline V CDR1 and CDR2: SGHVS, FNYEAQ. The CDR3 contains 15 residues. V lost 6 bases to trimming and J lost 5 bases; unmatched junction nucleotides: 6. In nucleotides, the CDR3 is TGTGCCAGCAGGACGGGGACTAGCGGTCACAATGAGCAGTTCTTC. Translating gives CASRTGTSGHNEQFF.

The chain carries TRBV5-3 and TRBJ1-1; possible D gene TRBD1, 5 bases. TRBV5-3 belongs to the ORF category, with a function that is uncertain. Trimming left V 4 bases short and J 4 bases short, with 11 bases between. The CDR3 sequence is 13 residues long. The CDR3 loop reads CARSVGGFTEAFF. CDR3 sequence (DNA): TGTGCCAGAAGCGTCGGGGGGTTCACTGAAGCTTTCTTT.

The CDR3 DNA sequence: TGTGCCAGCAGCACCCGCCGTGACACTGAAGCTTTCTTT. This codes for CASSTRRDTEAFF. V and J are TRBV11-3 and TRBJ1-1; D gene ambiguous. V was trimmed by 5 bases and J by 3 bases, leaving 10 bases between them. The CDR3 has 13 amino acids. In germline, CDR1 is SGHNT, CDR2 YENEEA.

The chain has TRBV27 and TRBJ2-6; TRBD2 agrees at 10 bases. From germline, CDR1 is MNHEY and CDR2 SMNVEV (reference sequence). CDR3 length: 16 residues. V trimming: 6 bases; J trimming: 3 bases; junction bases outside the gene matches: 5. In DNA, the CDR3 is TGTGCCAGCAGGAGCGGGGGGGCAAATGGGGCCAACGTCCTGACTTTC. Encoded protein: CASRSGGANGANVLTF.

The CDR3 DNA sequence: TGTGCCAGTACCCCCCGATGGCTACGGGGGGGCCGCTCCTACAATGAGCAGTTCTTC. This codes for CASTPRWLRGGRSYNEQFF. The chain uses TRBV19 and TRBJ2-1; 8 bases match TRBD2. The CDR3 totals 19 residues. Germline V gene data show CDR1 as LNHDA and CDR2 as SQIVND (reference sequence). Trimming at V came to 7 bases and at J to 0 bases, leaving 17 bases not matched to a gene. The entire variable domain, with the rest obtained from reference TRBV19 and TRBJ2-1, is as follows: DGGITQSPKYLFRKEGQNVTLSCEQNLNHDAMYWYRQDPGQGLRLIYYSQIVNDFQKGDIAEGYSVSREKKESFPLTVTSAQKNPTAFYLCASTPRWLRGGRSYNEQFFGPGTRLTVL.

J is TRBJ1-1 and V is TRBV7-9, with a tentative D call TRBD1 (5 bases). The CDR3 length is 12 residues. V lost 10 bases and J lost 1, with 10 bases in between. CDR1 and CDR2 (germline): SEHNR, FQNEAQ (reference sequence). CDR3 loop: CAIGGRNTEAFF. DNA for the CDR3: TGTGCCATCGGGGGGAGGAACACTGAAGCTTTCTTT.

The rearrangement joins TRBV7-6 to TRBJ1-1; D ambiguous. The germline CDR1 and CDR2 sequences are SGHVS and FNYEAQ. This CDR3 is 14 amino acids long. Trimming cost V 6 bases and J 1 base, with 12 bases left between them. The CDR3 DNA is TGTGCCAGCAGGCCGCAAGGAGGGAACACTGAAGCTTTCTTT. Its translation is CASRPQGGNTEAFF.

The J gene is TRBJ1-1, the V gene TRBV19, with D hard to call. Germline assignment: CDR1 LNHDA and CDR2 SQIVND (reference sequence). V gave up 7 bases and J gave up 3 bases, with 12 bases separating them. The CDR3 extends over 13 amino acids. The CDR3 DNA reads as TGTGCCAGTACCATTGGGGTATACACTGAAGCTTTCTTT. This translates into CASTIGVYTEAFF.

The chain recombines TRBV5-4 with TRBJ1-2; tentative D call: TRBD1 (5 bases). V lost 0 bases and J 4 bases, leaving 13 bases between the germline ends. In germline, CDR1 is SGHNT, CDR2 YYREEE (reference sequence). The CDR3 runs to 15 residues. DNA for the CDR3: TGTGCCAGCAGCTTGGATCGGGGCCCCGGCTATGGCTACACCTTC. This gives the protein CASSLDRGPGYGYTF.

This clone appeared once. The V call is TRBV27, the J call TRBJ2-7; D possibly matches TRBD1 or TRBD2 (6 bases each). Trimming cost V 5 bases and J 0 bases, with 17 bases left between them. The CDR3 has 16 residues. Germline V gene data show CDR1 as MNHEY and CDR2 as SMNVEV (reference sequence). This CDR3 is CASSLSGQTLSYEQYF. CDR3 in DNA: TGTGCCAGCAGTCTTAGCGGACAGACTCTCTCCTACGAGCAGTACTTC.

In its sample, this clone was seen a few times. J is TRBJ1-2 and V is TRBV7-8; TRBD1 is a possible D gene (5 bases). Germline CDR1 and CDR2: SGHVS and FQNEAQ. This CDR3 has 15 residues. Trimming cost V 4 bases and J 1 base, with 13 bases left between them. The CDR3 nucleotides read TGTGCCAGCAGCTCCGAGTGGGGGGATAACTATGGCTACACCTTC. This codes for CASSSEWGDNYGYTF.

The chain links TRBV4-1 to TRBJ2-7; 7 positions agree with TRBD2. CDR1 and CDR2 from the germline V gene are MGHRA and YSYEKL. J lost 5 bases, V lost 1 base, and 11 bases had no gene match. The CDR3 totals 16 residues. CDR3 bases: TGCGCCAGCAGCCAAGGGCTAAGGGGCGGGAGCGACGAGCAGTACTTC. This gives the protein CASSQGLRGGSDEQYF.

This sequence joins TRBV28 and TRBJ1-2, with TRBD1 as a possible D gene (5 bases). Trimming removed 3 bases at V and 4 bases at J, with 15 bases between. This CDR3 spans 15 amino acids. Germline loops: CDR1 MDHEN, CDR2 SYDVKM. CDR3 sequence reads: CASSFGGRAGYGYTF. The DNA of the CDR3 is TGTGCCAGCAGTTTTGGTGGCAGGGCGGGCTATGGCTACACCTTC.

The chain joins TRBV7-8 to TRBJ1-2; D remains unclear. Trimming shortened V by 5 bases and J by 8 bases, and 24 bases separated the two germline ends. The CDR3 covers 16 residues. The germline V gene encodes CDR1 SGHVS and CDR2 FQNEAQ. DNA for the CDR3: TGTGCCAGCAGCCCTACCGAAGGATCGACCGTATGGGGCTACACCTTC. Protein product: CASSPTEGSTVWGYTF.

This chain connects TRBV7-2 to TRBJ2-5, with unresolved D. Germline CDR1 and CDR2: SGHTA and FQGNSA. The CDR3 covers 15 residues. The germline V and J ends were trimmed by 5 bases and 5 bases, with 18 bases remaining between them. This chain's CDR3 is CASSLGPHPPETQYF. Here the CDR3 DNA reads TGTGCCAGCAGCCTAGGACCCCACCCCCCGGAGACCCAGTACTTC.

The chain employs TRBV27 and TRBJ1-1; 9 bases map to TRBD1. Trimming cost V 3 bases and J 1 base; bases outside gene matches: 9. CDR3 length: 17 residues. Germline V lookup: CDR1 MNHEY, CDR2 SMNVEV (reference sequence). The CDR3 spells CASSFYRGRSRNTEAFF. Here the CDR3 DNA reads TGTGCCAGCAGTTTTTACAGGGGGCGATCCCGGAACACTGAAGCTTTCTTT.

This chain uses TRBV7-9 with TRBJ2-7; D is possibly TRBD1 (5 bases). V lost 1 base and J lost 6, with 13 bases in between. Per germline, CDR1 SEHNR and CDR2 FQNEAQ (reference sequence). The CDR3 spans 14 residues. DNA of the CDR3: TGTGCCAGCAGCTTAGGTGCAGGGATCGGCGAGCAGTACTTC. Its translation: CASSLGAGIGEQYF.

The chain has TRBV6-6 and TRBJ2-5; D assignment may be TRBD1 or TRBD2 (5 bases each). This CDR3 has 16 amino acids. Germline V gene lookup returns CDR1 MNHNY and CDR2 SVGAGI (reference sequence). V lost 6 bases, J lost 7 bases, and 24 bases lay in between. CDR3: CASSPREVGERGTQYF. The CDR3 DNA reads as TGTGCCAGCAGCCCCCGCGAAGTAGGGGAACGGGGGACCCAGTACTTC.

This rearrangement joins TRBV27 to TRBJ1-2, with 7 bases identical to TRBD1. J gave up 8 bases and V 0 bases, and 9 bases lay outside the gene matches. Germline V gene lookup returns CDR1 MNHEY and CDR2 SMNVEV (reference sequence). This CDR3 comprises 15 residues. CDR3 residues: CASSLSETGIKGYTF. CDR3 DNA sequence: TGTGCCAGCAGTTTATCGGAGACAGGGATAAAGGGCTACACCTTC.

The rearrangement joins TRBV19 to TRBJ2-7, with D perhaps TRBD1 or TRBD2 (6 bases each). Germline values: CDR1 LNHDA, CDR2 SQIVND (reference sequence). The CDR3 has 14 residues. Trimming removed 0 bases at V and 6 bases at J, with 12 bases between. CDR3: CASSIEGGSGEQYF. CDR3 nucleotides: TGTGCCAGTAGTATAGAGGGGGGCTCGGGCGAGCAGTACTTC.

The chain couples TRBV30 to TRBJ2-5; D call uncertain. Per the germline V gene, CDR1 is GTSNPN and CDR2 is SVGIG (reference sequence). The length of the CDR3 is 12 residues. The V end was cut by 2 bases, the J end by 5 bases, with 9 bases between. This chain's CDR3 is CAWSQGQETQYF. DNA for the CDR3: TGTGCCTGGAGTCAAGGGCAGGAGACCCAGTACTTC.

The chain carries TRBV30 and TRBJ1-2, with no clear D. V shed 2 bases and J shed 8 bases, with 21 bases lying between them. The CDR3 covers 15 residues. Per germline, CDR1 GTSNPN and CDR2 SVGIG (reference sequence). CDR3 DNA sequence: TGTGCCTGGAGTCTCCCTTGGGCCCGAGGAGAGGGCTACACCTTC. Translated, it gives CAWSLPWARGEGYTF.